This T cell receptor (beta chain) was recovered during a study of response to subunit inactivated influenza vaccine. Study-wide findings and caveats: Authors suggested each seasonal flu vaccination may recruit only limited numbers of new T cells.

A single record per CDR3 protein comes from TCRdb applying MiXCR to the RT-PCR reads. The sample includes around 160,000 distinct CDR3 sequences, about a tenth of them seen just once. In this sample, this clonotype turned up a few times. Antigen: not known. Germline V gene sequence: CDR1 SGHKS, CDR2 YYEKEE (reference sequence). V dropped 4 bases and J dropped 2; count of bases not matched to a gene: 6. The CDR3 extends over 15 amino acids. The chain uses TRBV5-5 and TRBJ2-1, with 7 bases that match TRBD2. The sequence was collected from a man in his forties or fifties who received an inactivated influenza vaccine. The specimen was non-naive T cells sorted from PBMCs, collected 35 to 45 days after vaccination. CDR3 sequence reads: CASSPGTTTYNEQFF. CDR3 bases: TGTGCCAGCAGCCCTGGGACTACGACCTACAATGAGCAGTTCTTC.